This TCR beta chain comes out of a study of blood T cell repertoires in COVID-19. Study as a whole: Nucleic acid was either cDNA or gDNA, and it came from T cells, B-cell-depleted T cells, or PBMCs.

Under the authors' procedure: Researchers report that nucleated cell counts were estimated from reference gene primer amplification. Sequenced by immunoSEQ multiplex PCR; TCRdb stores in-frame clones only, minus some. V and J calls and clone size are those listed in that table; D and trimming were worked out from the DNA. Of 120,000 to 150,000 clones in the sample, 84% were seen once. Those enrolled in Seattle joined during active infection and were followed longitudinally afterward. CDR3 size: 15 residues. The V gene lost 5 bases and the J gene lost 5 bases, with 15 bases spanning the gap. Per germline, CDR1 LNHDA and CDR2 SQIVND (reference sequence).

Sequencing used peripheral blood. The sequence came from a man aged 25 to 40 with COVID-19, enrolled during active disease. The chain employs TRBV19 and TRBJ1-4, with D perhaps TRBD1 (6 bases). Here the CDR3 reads CASSFYREKNEKLFF. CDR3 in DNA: TGTGCCAGTAGTTTCTACAGGGAGAAAAATGAAAAACTGTTTTTT.